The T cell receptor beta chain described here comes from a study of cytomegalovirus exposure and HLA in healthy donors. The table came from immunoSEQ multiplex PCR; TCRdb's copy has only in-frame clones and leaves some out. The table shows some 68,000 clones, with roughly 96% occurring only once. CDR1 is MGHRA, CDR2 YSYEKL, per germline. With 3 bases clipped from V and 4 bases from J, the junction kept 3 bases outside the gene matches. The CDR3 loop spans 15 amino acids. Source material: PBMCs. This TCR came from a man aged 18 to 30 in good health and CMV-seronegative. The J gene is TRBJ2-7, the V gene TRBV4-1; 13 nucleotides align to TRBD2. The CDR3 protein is CASSQGTSGIYEQYF. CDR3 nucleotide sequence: TGCGCCAGCAGCCAGGGGACTAGCGGGATTTACGAGCAGTACTTC.